Listed below are T cell receptor beta chains from one sample, sequenced in a study of blood T cell repertoires in COVID-19. TCRdb's copy holds only in-frame clones and misses some; the assay was immunoSEQ multiplex PCR. The table has approximately 110,000 clones, over 80% seen once. Material for sequencing was peripheral blood. These receptors came from a human donor in a cohort sampled during active COVID-19. Each CDR3 is given with its conserved first and last residue. A D gene is named only where the DNA matches it firmly. Clone size is stated in some rows and not others, as once, few, many or a class when expanded.

clone size,D gene,V gene,J gene,CDR3 DNA,CDR3 protein
NA,NA,TRBV24-1,TRBJ2-1,TGTGCCACCAGTGATCACGGCAATGAGCAGTTCTTC,CATSDHGNEQFF
NA,TRBD1,TRBV11-3,TRBJ2-5,TGTGCCAGCAGCTTAGCAGGGGGACACCAAGAGACCCAGTACTTC,CASSLAGGHQETQYF
NA,NA,TRBV28,TRBJ1-5,TGTGCCAGCAGTTTAAAGAGGCAGCCCCAGCATTTT,CASSLKRQPQHF
NA,NA,TRBV5-6,TRBJ2-7,TGTGCCAGCAGTTCGGCCTACGAGCAGTACTTC,CASSSAYEQYF
NA,TRBD2,TRBV28,TRBJ2-2,TGTGCCAGCAGTTTCCTGGGGGAGGGTCCCAACACCGGGGAGCTGTTTTTT,CASSFLGEGPNTGELFF
NA,NA,TRBV7-9,TRBJ2-5,TGTGCCAGCAGCTTATACCGGGACAAAGAGACCCAGTACTTC,CASSLYRDKETQYF
NA,NA,TRBV5-1,TRBJ1-2,TGCGCCAGCAGCTTGTCAAGCGTCTATGGCTACACCTTC,CASSLSSVYGYTF
NA,NA,TRBV7-9,TRBJ2-3,TGTGCCAGCAGATCCCCATCGGCAGATACGCAGTATTTT,CASRSPSADTQYF
NA,TRBD1,TRBV7-9,TRBJ2-1,TGTGCCAGCAGCCCAAGGACAGGCAACAATGAGCAGTTCTTC,CASSPRTGNNEQFF
NA,NA,TRBV5-1,TRBJ2-5,TGCGCCAGCAGCTTGGTGACTGAAGAGACCCAGTACTTC,CASSLVTEETQYF
NA,NA,TRBV6-5,TRBJ2-3,TGTGCCAGCAGTTACTCAGGGGCGGTGAACACAGATACGCAGTATTTT,CASSYSGAVNTDTQYF
many,NA,TRBV27,TRBJ1-1,TGTGCCAGCAGAGGCTGGGAAGAGGGTGAAGCTTTCTTT,CASRGWEEGEAFF
NA,TRBD1,TRBV4-2,TRBJ1-5,TGTGCCAGCAGCCATTCGACAGGGGTCAATCAGCCCCAGCATTTT,CASSHSTGVNQPQHF
NA,TRBD1,TRBV10-3,TRBJ1-2,TGTGCCATCAGCTCAGTTACAGGGGGAGACTATGGCTACACCTTC,CAISSVTGGDYGYTF
NA,TRBD2,TRBV5-4,TRBJ2-3,TGTGCCAGCAGCTTGTCAGGCGGGAGGAGGTCAGATACGCAGTATTTT,CASSLSGGRRSDTQYF
NA,NA,TRBV4-1,TRBJ1-2,TGCGCCAGCAGCCAAGATCTGGGCAGTCTGAGTTATGGCTACACCTTC,CASSQDLGSLSYGYTF
NA,TRBD1,TRBV29-1,TRBJ2-7,TGCAGCGTCCGAATAGGGGGCACCTACGAGCAGTACTTC,CSVRIGGTYEQYF
NA,NA,TRBV9,TRBJ2-1,TGTGCCAGCAGCGTAGGAGGGAGAAACAATGAGCAGTTCTTC,CASSVGGRNNEQFF
NA,TRBD2,TRBV7-3,TRBJ2-3,TGTGCCAGCAGCCGTAGCGGGGGAGCCACAGATACGCAGTATTTT,CASSRSGGATDTQYF
NA,NA,TRBV2,TRBJ1-1,TGTGCCAGCAGGTCCCGGGGGACTGAAGCTTTCTTT,CASRSRGTEAFF
NA,NA,TRBV29-1,TRBJ2-3,TGCAGCGTTGATAGTGGAGGCCGAAGCACAGATACGCAGTATTTT,CSVDSGGRSTDTQYF
few,NA,TRBV5-1,TRBJ2-1,TGCGCCAGCAGCCACCCCGGAGGGTTTGCAAACAATGAGCAGTTCTTC,CASSHPGGFANNEQFF